The next 13 T cell receptor beta chains were all read from a single sample in a study of Ad26.COV2.S vaccination and SARS-CoV-2 variants. TCRdb's copy holds only in-frame clones and misses some; the assay was immunoSEQ multiplex PCR. Among about 350,000 clones listed, 85% to 90% were seen once. Treatment indicated: approximately 18 received Ad26.COV2.S at low or high dose, single or two shots; about 5 received placebo; per-sample allocation not given. Collection of the samples took place on day 63 after the first injection of vaccine or placebo. The sample was peripheral blood, taken in a trial of Ad26.COV2.S vaccine versus placebo. These receptors originate from a person aged 18-60 years who received the Ad26.COV2.S COVID-19 vaccine or a placebo.

The J gene is TRBJ1-2, the V gene TRBV5-4, with 7 bases lining up with TRBD1. Germline assignment: CDR1 SGHNT and CDR2 YYREEE (reference sequence). This CDR3 has 13 amino acids. V dropped 4 bases and J dropped 3; count of bases not matched to a gene: 3. The CDR3 nucleotides read TGTGCCAGCAGCCTCGGGACAGACTATGGCTACACCTTC. Its protein product is CASSLGTDYGYTF.

The chain employs TRBV9 and TRBJ2-3; D gene uncertain. Trimming left V 6 bases short and J 4 bases short, with 18 bases between. The CDR3 extends over 15 amino acids. The germline V gene encodes CDR1 SGDLS and CDR2 YYNGEE. CDR3 protein: CASTPGILPSDTQYF. The CDR3 region has the DNA TGTGCCAGCACCCCGGGCATCCTCCCCTCAGATACGCAGTATTTT.

DNA of the CDR3: TGTGCCAGCAGTTTTGAAGGGGAGGAAGCTTTCTTT. Encoded protein: CASSFEGEEAFF. The V and J genes are TRBV28 and TRBJ1-1, with D maybe TRBD1 (5 bases). Germline V gives CDR1 MDHEN, CDR2 SYDVKM. Deletions cut 3 bases from V and 8 bases from J, with 10 bases between. This CDR3 has 12 amino acids.

The rearrangement joins TRBV11-2 to TRBJ2-2; the match to TRBD1 covers 7 bases. J lost 7 bases, V lost 5 bases, and 4 bases had no gene match. The CDR3 has 13 residues. The germline CDR1 and CDR2 sequences are SGHAT and FQNNGV. The CDR3, as DNA: TGTGCCAGCAGCGACAGGGATGGCGGGGAGCTGTTTTTT. Protein sequence: CASSDRDGGELFF.

This clone was counted a single time. CDR3 sequence reads: CASSSGLLRGGADTQYF. In DNA, the CDR3 is TGTGCCAGCAGCTCTGGACTACTTAGAGGGGGTGCAGATACGCAGTATTTT. The genes are TRBV7-2 and TRBJ2-3; the D call may be TRBD1 or TRBD2 (6 bases each). Germline V gene sequence: CDR1 SGHTA, CDR2 FQGNSA. V was pared by 4 bases and J by 4 bases, with 21 bases between. The CDR3 length is 17 residues.

The chain recombines TRBV27 with TRBJ2-2; 8 nucleotides agree with TRBD2. Germline lookup yields CDR1 MNHEY and CDR2 SMNVEV (reference sequence). The CDR3 covers 16 residues. Unmatched junction bases numbered 9, after V lost 6 bases and J lost 3 bases. CDR3 sequence: CASSELADPHTGELFF. The CDR3 region has the DNA TGTGCCAGCAGCGAACTAGCGGACCCGCACACCGGGGAGCTGTTTTTT.

The chain joins TRBV28 to TRBJ2-6, with 8 bases identical to TRBD2. This CDR3 region has 16 residues. Germline lookup yields CDR1 MDHEN and CDR2 SYDVKM. The ends lost 7 bases at V and 3 bases at J; junction bases unmatched: 8. This CDR3 is CASTSPGGFGANVLTF. DNA of the CDR3: TGTGCCAGCACCTCCCCGGGGGGGTTTGGGGCCAACGTCCTGACTTTC.

J is TRBJ2-5 and V is TRBV5-6; D may be TRBD1 (6 bases). The CDR3 extends over 14 amino acids. V dropped 3 bases and J dropped 1 base, with 10 bases sitting between them. Germline CDR1 SGHDT, CDR2 YYEEEE. CDR3 DNA: TGTGCCAGCAGCTCCGGGACAACCCAAGAGACCCAGTACTTC. As protein: CASSSGTTQETQYF.

The J gene is TRBJ2-4, the V gene TRBV27; D is undetermined. Trimming pared 3 bases from V and 0 bases from J, leaving 9 bases between. From germline, CDR1 is MNHEY and CDR2 SMNVEV (reference sequence). The CDR3 is 15 residues long. The CDR3 is CASSLVGLAKNIQYF. CDR3 nucleotides: TGTGCCAGCAGTTTGGTAGGATTAGCCAAAAACATTCAGTACTTC.

The chain is built from TRBV18 and TRBJ1-5, with no clear D. Between the trimmed V and J ends, which lost 2 bases and 5 bases, there was a span of 13 bases. Germline CDR1 and CDR2: KGHSH and LQKENI. This CDR3 spans 15 amino acids. The CDR3 nucleotides read TGTGCCAGCTCACCAGCGCGTGGGCGTGATCAGCCCCAGCATTTT. Translating gives CASSPARGRDQPQHF. Complete variable domain (other parts from reference TRBV18 and TRBJ1-5): NAGVMQNPRHLVRRRGQEARLRCSPMKGHSHVYWYRQLPEEGLKFMVYLQKENIIDESGMPKERFSAEFPKEGPSILRIQQVVRGDSAAYFCASSPARGRDQPQHFGDGTRLSIL.

This rearrangement joins TRBV18 to TRBJ1-2; D uncertain. Trimming removed 3 bases at V and 3 bases at J, with 5 bases between. Germline V lookup: CDR1 KGHSH, CDR2 LQKENI. CDR3 length: 12 residues. This CDR3 is CASSPSDYGYTF. DNA for the CDR3: TGTGCCAGCTCACCCTCAGACTATGGCTACACCTTC. Complete variable domain (other parts from reference TRBV18 and TRBJ1-2): NAGVMQNPRHLVRRRGQEARLRCSPMKGHSHVYWYRQLPEEGLKFMVYLQKENIIDESGMPKERFSAEFPKEGPSILRIQQVVRGDSAAYFCASSPSDYGYTFGSGTRLTVV.

The V call is TRBV7-2, the J call TRBJ1-3, with 7 bases matching TRBD1. The CDR3 extends over 16 amino acids. V lost 3 bases, J lost 3 bases, and 8 bases stayed unmatched. Germline CDR1 and CDR2: SGHTA and FQGNSA. CDR3 bases: TGTGCCAGCAGCTTTGGGACTCGGGACAGTGGAAACACCATATATTTT. Translating it yields CASSFGTRDSGNTIYF.

The rearrangement uses TRBV6-6 and TRBJ1-6; possibly TRBD1 for D (6 bases). CDR3 length: 13 amino acids. The V gene's germline CDR1 is MNHNY and CDR2 SVGAGI (reference sequence). The V gene lost 6 bases and the J gene lost 9 bases, with 12 bases spanning the gap. The CDR3 protein is CASSRDTTSPLHF. CDR3 coding DNA: TGTGCCAGCAGCCGGGACACGACTTCACCCCTCCACTTT.